One and the same sample provided the 8 T cell receptor beta chains below, sequenced in a study of long-term antiretroviral therapy in people with HIV. Researchers ran immunoSEQ v3.0 at survey level. Sequenced by immunoSEQ multiplex PCR; TCRdb stores in-frame clones only, minus some. The sample lists 11,000 to 15,000 clones; around three quarters were seen once. The sample consisted of unsorted PBMCs, taken 3.1 years after starting antiretroviral therapy. The receptors were sampled from a man aged 35 to 55 with HIV.

This clone has a handful of counts. The rearrangement joins TRBV5-6 to TRBJ2-7; D gene unclear. The CDR3 contains 14 residues. Trimming took off 1 base at V and 1 base at J, with 9 bases between the two ends. Looked up from germline, CDR1 is SGHDT and CDR2 is YYEEEE. CDR3 nucleotides: TGTGCCAGCAGCTTGCCCCACGCTTCCTACGAGCAGTACTTC. Protein sequence: CASSLPHASYEQYF.

This clone was seen a few times. J is TRBJ2-7 and V is TRBV6-5; 8 bases match TRBD2. The germline gives CDR1 MNHEY, CDR2 SVGAGI. This CDR3 contains 15 residues. Trimming took 6 bases from V and 3 from J; bases not matched to a gene: 10. CDR3 sequence: CASSLAGGWNYEQYF. DNA of the CDR3: TGTGCCAGCAGCCTCGCGGGGGGTTGGAACTACGAGCAGTACTTC.

V usage is TRBV7-8 and J usage is TRBJ1-1, with no clear D. This CDR3 has 12 residues. The germline V gene has CDR1 SGHVS and CDR2 FQNEAQ. Deletions cut 2 bases from V and 5 bases from J, with 6 bases between. Here the CDR3 reads CASSLYGTEAFF. DNA of the CDR3: TGTGCCAGCAGCTTATATGGGACTGAAGCTTTCTTT.

The CDR3 nucleotides are TGTGCCAGCAGCTTAGGGGGGGGAGTAGGCACAGATACGCAGTATTTT. Amino acids: CASSLGGGVGTDTQYF. The chain combines TRBV5-4 with TRBJ2-3; D may be TRBD2 (7 bases). Per germline, CDR1 SGHNT and CDR2 YYREEE (reference sequence). This CDR3 has 16 residues. Trimming took off 2 bases at V and 1 base at J, with 14 bases between the two ends.

V gene TRBV12-2 combines with J gene TRBJ2-7. TRBV12-2 corresponds to a pseudogene. The CDR3 has 9 amino acids. CDR3 sequence (DNA): TGTGCAAGTCGCTTAGTGGACCTTTTC. This translates into CASRLVDLF.

The V gene is TRBV7-9, the J gene TRBJ2-7; D is perhaps TRBD1 (5 bases). Germline CDR1 is SEHNR and CDR2 is FQNEAQ (reference sequence). V dropped 2 bases and J dropped 2 bases, with 7 bases sitting between them. This CDR3 has 13 residues. The CDR3 here is CASSLSGTYEQYF. CDR3 bases: TGTGCCAGCAGCTTATCAGGGACCTACGAGCAGTACTTC.

The genes are TRBV10-3 and TRBJ2-5; 12 positions agree with TRBD1. This CDR3 is 15 amino acids long. The germline V gene encodes CDR1 ENHRY and CDR2 SYGVKD. The trim removed 5 bases at V and 4 bases at J, leaving 5 bases unmatched. The CDR3 region has the DNA TGTGCCATCAGTCCCGGGACAGGGGGCGCAGAGACCCAGTACTTC. Translated, it gives CAISPGTGGAETQYF.

This chain links TRBV11-3 with TRBJ2-7, with TRBD1 matching over 9 bases. This CDR3 has 14 residues. Germline V gene sequence: CDR1 SGHNT, CDR2 YENEEA. V lost 4 bases to trimming and J lost 3 bases; unmatched junction nucleotides: 4. CDR3 amino acids: CASSSGQGIYEQYF. DNA for the CDR3: TGTGCCAGCAGCTCGGGACAGGGAATCTACGAGCAGTACTTC.